At least ten counts were recorded for the clone carrying this TCR beta chain. The sample belongs to a study of blood T cells in healthy people across ages. The CDR3 runs 21 residues. V lost 4 bases, J lost 7 bases, and 24 bases stayed unmatched. The V gene's germline CDR1 is SEHNR and CDR2 FQNEAQ (reference sequence). Through a sample-barcoded 5' primer and a J-beta primer mix, a second PCR was run for roughly 6 to 12 cycles. Each CDR3 protein gets one entry after TCRdb re-called the 5' RACE reads with MiXCR. The table records hundreds of thousands of distinct CDR3 sequences, approximately 30% of them present only once.

J is TRBJ2-1 and V is TRBV7-9; 11 bases are a match to TRBD2. This TCR came from a woman aged 80 or over in good health. Material: blood. As DNA, the CDR3 is TGTGCCAGCAGCTCGCCGAGTAGCGGGGGGGTCCCTTTATATCAGGCGAATGAGCAGTTCTTC. It is translated as CASSSPSSGGVPLYQANEQFF.